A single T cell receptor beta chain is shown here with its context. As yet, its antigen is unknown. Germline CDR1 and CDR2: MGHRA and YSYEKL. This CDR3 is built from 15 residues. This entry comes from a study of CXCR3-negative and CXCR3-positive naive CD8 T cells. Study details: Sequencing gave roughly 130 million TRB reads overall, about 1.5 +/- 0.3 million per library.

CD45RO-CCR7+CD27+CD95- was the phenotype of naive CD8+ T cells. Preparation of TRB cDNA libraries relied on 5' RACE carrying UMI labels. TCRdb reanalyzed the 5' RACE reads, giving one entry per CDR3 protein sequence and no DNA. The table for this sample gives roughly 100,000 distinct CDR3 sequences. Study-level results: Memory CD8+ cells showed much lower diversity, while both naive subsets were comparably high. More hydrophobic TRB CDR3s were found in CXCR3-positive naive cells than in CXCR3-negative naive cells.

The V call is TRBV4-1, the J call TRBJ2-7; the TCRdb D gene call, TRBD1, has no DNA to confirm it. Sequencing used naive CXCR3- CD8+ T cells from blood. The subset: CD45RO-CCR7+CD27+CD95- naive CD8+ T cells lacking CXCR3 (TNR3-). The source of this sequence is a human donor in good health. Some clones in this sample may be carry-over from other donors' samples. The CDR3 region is CASSQDQTGTYEQYF.